This TCR beta chain was recovered during a study of T cell responses to AZD1222 COVID-19 vaccine. Study results and limitations: Only a handful of AZD1222 recipients were seropositive at baseline. Donors in the cohort were predominantly white British and more often female, and clonal diversity was possibly underestimated. A rise in Spike-specific TCR breadth and depth followed two AZD1222 doses.

Comments on this clone: What it binds is unknown. Different DNA sequences within this sample yield the same CDR3.

Clones were read by immunoSEQ multiplex PCR, and TCRdb kept only the in-frame ones, dropping some. The repertoire has about 110,000 clones, about 91% of them found once; the top ten carry less than 8.5%. The CDR3 is made up of 13 amino acids. Trimming at V came to 6 bases and at J to 1 base, leaving 2 bases not matched to a gene. Germline CDR1 reads KGHSH; CDR2 reads LQKENI. The starting material was peripheral blood, obtained on day 0 of AZD1222 vaccination. The V call is TRBV18, the J call TRBJ1-1, with 7 positions matching TRBD1. The TCR comes from an adult in good health. CDR3 loop: CASSRDRNTEAFF. The CDR3 DNA reads TGTGCCAGCTCGCGGGACAGGAACACTGAAGCTTTCTTT. The entire variable domain, with the rest obtained from reference TRBV18 and TRBJ1-1, is as follows: NAGVMQNPRHLVRRRGQEARLRCSPMKGHSHVYWYRQLPEEGLKFMVYLQKENIIDESGMPKERFSAEFPKEGPSILRIQQVVRGDSAAYFCASSRDRNTEAFFGQGTRLTVV.